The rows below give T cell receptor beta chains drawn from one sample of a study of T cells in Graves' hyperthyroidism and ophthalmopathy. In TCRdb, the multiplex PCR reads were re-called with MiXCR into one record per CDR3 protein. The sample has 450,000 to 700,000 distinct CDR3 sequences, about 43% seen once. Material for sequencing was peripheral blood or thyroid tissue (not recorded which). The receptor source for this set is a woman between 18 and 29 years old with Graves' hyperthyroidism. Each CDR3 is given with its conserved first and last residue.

CDR3 protein: CASSKTGGQNQPQHF; V gene: TRBV13; J gene: TRBJ1-5
CDR3 protein: CSVPGQGADFTEAFF; V gene: TRBV29-1; J gene: TRBJ1-1
CDR3 protein: CASSEESSGPYEQYF; V gene: TRBV6-1; J gene: TRBJ2-7
CDR3 protein: CASSTSTGGSGNTIYF; V gene: TRBV9; J gene: TRBJ1-3
CDR3 protein: CASSFWPGADTEAFF; V gene: TRBV2; J gene: TRBJ1-1
CDR3 protein: CASSYPGYQETQYF; V gene: TRBV6-5; J gene: TRBJ2-5
CDR3 protein: CASSSSREVYEQYF; V gene: TRBV7-9; J gene: TRBJ2-7
CDR3 protein: CASSPGTADGYTF; V gene: TRBV18; J gene: TRBJ1-2
CDR3 protein: CASMLAGPGELFF; V gene: TRBV7-8; J gene: TRBJ2-2
CDR3 protein: CASSDSGQGDHGYTF; V gene: TRBV9; J gene: TRBJ1-2
CDR3 protein: CASRKGSTSSYEQYF; V gene: TRBV9; J gene: TRBJ2-7
CDR3 protein: CASSDAARGTDTQYF; V gene: TRBV7-9; J gene: TRBJ2-3
CDR3 protein: CASSYSTEGSLETQYF; V gene: TRBV6-5; J gene: TRBJ2-5
CDR3 protein: CASSGGLGFNGYTF; V gene: TRBV9; J gene: TRBJ1-2
CDR3 protein: CASITLRGTGGKTEAFF; V gene: TRBV28; J gene: TRBJ1-1